The 18 T cell receptor beta chains given below trace back to one sample, sequenced in a study of shared clonotypes between healthy human individuals (dated by TCRdb to 2018 to 2020). Preparation of the library involved the immunoSEQ multiplex PCR assay. The source is immuneACCESS, and TCRdb retained only in-frame sequences with V and J called. Part of the clones is not carried over; for the studies checked, unresolved V genes explain less than half of this, and the remainder is unexplained. The sample has about 1 million clones on record, roughly 80% of them singletons. The ten largest make up approximately 1.5% of the sample. The sequenced sample consisted of memory CD4+ T cells sorted from blood. Sample cell subset or site, as interpreted from the label and publication: CD45RA-negative fraction. The receptors stem from a man between 18 and 29 years old in good health.

The V and J genes are TRBV7-3 and TRBJ1-2; TRBD1 might be the D (6 bases). The CDR3 has 14 residues. Germline V gene lookup returns CDR1 SGHTA and CDR2 FQGTGA. V lost 0 bases to trimming and J lost 4 bases, with 9 bases between them. In nucleotides, the CDR3 is TGTGCCAGCAGCTTAACTGGGGGGCCCTATGGCTACACCTTC. Translated, it gives CASSLTGGPYGYTF.

V gene TRBV10-1 combines with J gene TRBJ2-3; D may be TRBD2 (5 bases). Germline values: CDR1 WNHNN, CDR2 SYGVQD (reference sequence). V shed 0 bases and J shed 0 bases, with 10 bases lying between them. This CDR3 has 16 residues. CDR3 nucleotide sequence: TGCGCCAGCAGTGAGTCGCCTGGCGGGAGCACAGATACGCAGTATTTT. Translating gives CASSESPGGSTDTQYF.

Details on this clone: Different DNA sequences within this sample yield the same CDR3. The rearrangement uses TRBV10-3 and TRBJ2-3; D is undetermined. V lost 4 bases, J lost 0 bases, and 5 bases lay in between. This CDR3 contains 13 residues. Germline V gives CDR1 ENHRY, CDR2 SYGVKD. The CDR3 DNA is TGTGCCATCAGTGTAGGTAGCACAGATACGCAGTATTTT. It is translated as CAISVGSTDTQYF.

Details on this clone: This sample also contains other DNA sequences that code for the same CDR3. This chain links TRBV5-1 with TRBJ2-5; 7 bases line up with TRBD2. CDR3 length equals 12 residues. Germline CDR1 is SGHRS and CDR2 is YFSETQ. V lost 4 bases, J lost 3 bases, and 0 bases stayed unmatched. CDR3 sequence (DNA): TGCGCCAGCAGCCGGGGGGAAGAGACCCAGTACTTC. Amino acid sequence: CASSRGEETQYF.

The gene calls are TRBV2 and TRBJ2-1; D call uncertain. V gave up 2 bases and J gave up 5 bases, with 4 bases separating them. The CDR3 is made up of 12 amino acids. Germline CDR1 reads SNHLY; CDR2 reads FYNNEI. For the CDR3, the DNA is TGTGCCAGCAGTGAAATTGACAATGAGCAGTTCTTC. Its translation: CASSEIDNEQFF.

As regards this clone: Other DNA sequences in this sample translate to the same CDR3. This chain connects TRBV11-2 to TRBJ1-4; the D is unclear. The CDR3 is 16 amino acids. Trimming shortened V by 1 base and J by 0 bases, and 9 bases separated the two germline ends. Per germline, CDR1 SGHAT and CDR2 FQNNGV. The CDR3 is CASSLGTVATNEKLFF. CDR3 DNA sequence: TGTGCCAGCAGCTTAGGAACAGTAGCAACTAATGAAAAACTGTTTTTT.

The genes are TRBV5-1 and TRBJ1-5, with 9 nucleotides matching TRBD1. CDR3 size: 14 residues. Per germline, CDR1 SGHRS and CDR2 YFSETQ. The J segment lost 2 bases and the V segment lost 4 bases, leaving 1 base of the junction unmatched. CDR3 nucleotide sequence: TGCGCCAGCAGCACAGGGGGCGGCAATCAGCCCCAGCATTTT. The encoded protein is CASSTGGGNQPQHF.

The genes are TRBV28 and TRBJ2-7, with D tentatively TRBD1 (5 bases). CDR3 size: 15 residues. V lost 8 bases, J lost 1 base, and 18 bases lay in between. Germline CDR1 MDHEN, CDR2 SYDVKM. The chain's CDR3 is CASGYGRAASYEQYF. For the CDR3, the DNA is TGTGCCAGCGGCTACGGCAGGGCGGCATCCTACGAGCAGTACTTC.

This sequence joins TRBV14 and TRBJ2-2; 9 bases match TRBD1. This CDR3 has 16 residues. From germline, CDR1 is SGHDN and CDR2 FVKESK. V trimming: 2 bases; J trimming: 5 bases; junction bases outside the gene matches: 6. The CDR3 DNA sequence: TGTGCCAGCAGCCAACTGGGACAGGGAAGGACCGGGGAGCTGTTTTTT. It translates to CASSQLGQGRTGELFF.

This chain uses TRBV12-5 with TRBJ1-2; D is ambiguous. The CDR3 covers 15 residues. Between the trimmed V and J ends, which lost 1 base and 4 bases, there was a span of 13 bases. CDR1 is LGHNT and CDR2 is FRNRAP in the germline V gene. CDR3: CASGLGTGGVYGYTF. DNA for the CDR3: TGTGCTAGTGGTTTGGGGACGGGTGGGGTCTATGGCTACACCTTC.

The rearrangement uses TRBV25-1 and TRBJ2-2; D may be TRBD1 or TRBD2 (5 bases each). Germline V gene sequence: CDR1 MGHDK, CDR2 SYGVNS. The CDR3 extends over 15 amino acids. Deletions cut 6 bases from V and 6 bases from J, with 17 bases between. CDR3 coding DNA: TGTGCCAGCAGGAGGGGTTCCGGAGGTCCCGGGGAGCTGTTTTTT. It is translated as CASRRGSGGPGELFF.

The rearrangement links TRBV5-1 to TRBJ2-2; 7 bases align to TRBD2. Looked up from germline, CDR1 is SGHRS and CDR2 is YFSETQ. J lost 3 bases, V lost 0 bases, and 8 bases had no gene match. This CDR3 contains 17 residues. CDR3 sequence: CASSLGPAGTYTGELFF. CDR3 nucleotides: TGCGCCAGCAGCTTGGGACCAGCGGGAACTTACACCGGGGAGCTGTTTTTT.

This clone has a handful of counts. CDR3 region: CASRISYQGTNEKLFF. For the CDR3, the DNA is TGCGCCAGCAGAATATCCTATCAGGGAACTAATGAAAAACTGTTTTTT. The V and J genes are TRBV5-1 and TRBJ1-4; D might be TRBD1 (5 bases). The V end lost 5 bases, the J end lost 1 base, and 15 bases lay between the germline ends. The CDR3 totals 16 residues. Germline values: CDR1 SGHRS, CDR2 YFSETQ.

V is TRBV6-6 and J is TRBJ2-6; D gene uncertain. V gave up 11 bases and J gave up 4 bases, with 15 bases separating them. The V gene's germline CDR1 is MNHNY and CDR2 SVGAGI (reference sequence). This CDR3 has 14 residues. In nucleotides, the CDR3 is TGTGCCTCCTACCCCGTAGGCGGGGCCAACGTCCTGACTTTC. Its translation: CASYPVGGANVLTF.

V usage is TRBV12-5 and J usage is TRBJ1-1, with D maybe TRBD1 (5 bases). The CDR3 has 15 amino acids. CDR1 LGHNT and CDR2 FRNRAP come from the germline V gene. V lost 7 bases and J 6 bases, leaving 21 bases between the germline ends. The CDR3, as DNA: TGTGCTAGTGCCGCCGGAGGAGGGGCCCAGTCTGAAGCTTTCTTT. It specifies CASAAGGGAQSEAFF.

The chain has TRBV5-1 and TRBJ2-3; D not certain. The CDR3 extends over 12 amino acids. Trimming left V 0 bases short and J 10 bases short, with 9 bases between. Germline V gene sequence: CDR1 SGHRS, CDR2 YFSETQ. The CDR3 region has the DNA TGCGCCAGCAGCTTGGAAGGGTCTGCGCAGTATTTT. It translates to CASSLEGSAQYF.

The J gene is TRBJ1-4, the V gene TRBV5-5, with 9 bases aligning to TRBD1. Unmatched junction bases numbered 2, after V lost 0 bases and J lost 8 bases. This CDR3 spans 14 amino acids. CDR1 and CDR2 (germline): SGHKS, YYEKEE (reference sequence). The CDR3 DNA sequence: TGTGCCAGCAGCTTGGGGACAGGGGCCGAAAAACTGTTTTTT. Translated: CASSLGTGAEKLFF.

V usage is TRBV27 and J usage is TRBJ1-5; tentatively, D is TRBD1 (6 bases). Germline CDR1 and CDR2: MNHEY and SMNVEV (reference sequence). The CDR3 length is 16 residues. Trimming took off 4 bases at V and 4 bases at J, with 17 bases between the two ends. CDR3 in DNA: TGTGCCAGCAGTTCATTAGCAGGGGTATGGAATCAGCCCCAGCATTTT. This codes for CASSSLAGVWNQPQHF.